Each of the 30 T cell receptor beta chains below was sequenced from the same sample in a study of cytomegalovirus exposure and HLA in healthy donors. PCR used 60 Vbeta primers and 13 Jbeta primers. The table came from immunoSEQ multiplex PCR; TCRdb's copy has only in-frame clones and leaves some out. This table has 120,000 or so clones, roughly four fifths appearing once. The sample taken for sequencing was PBMCs. These TCRs come from a male donor in good health and CMV-seropositive.

V usage is TRBV19 and J usage is TRBJ1-1; no definite D call. Germline V CDR1 and CDR2: LNHDA, SQIVND (reference sequence). CDR3 length: 15 residues. V lost 4 bases and J lost 0, with 12 bases in between. The DNA for the CDR3 is TGTGCCAGTAGTACTGGCGCTGACATGAACACTGAAGCTTTCTTT. Its translation: CASSTGADMNTEAFF.

In this sample, this clone turned up once. The DNA of the CDR3 is TGTGCCAGCAGGGGAGAAGTCACTGAAGCTTTCTTT. It translates to CASRGEVTEAFF. The gene calls are TRBV28 and TRBJ1-1, with D unclear. CDR3 length equals 12 residues. Trimming left V 6 bases short and J 4 bases short, with 9 bases between. Germline CDR1 MDHEN, CDR2 SYDVKM.

This rearrangement joins TRBV27 to TRBJ2-3, with 13 bases fitting TRBD2. Losses at the gene ends were 5 bases for V and 8 bases for J; bases not matched to a gene: 4. CDR3 size: 14 residues. CDR1 and CDR2 from the germline V gene are MNHEY and SMNVEV (reference sequence). For the CDR3, the DNA is TGTGCCAGCAGTCCAGGACTAGCGGGAGTTACGCAGTATTTT. This sequence encodes CASSPGLAGVTQYF.

The V and J genes are TRBV28 and TRBJ2-7; the match to TRBD2 covers 10 bases. Germline CDR1 reads MDHEN; CDR2 reads SYDVKM. There are 15 residues in the CDR3. The V and J ends lost 8 bases and 6 bases, in that order; junction bases with no gene match: 13. CDR3 amino acids: CASWGQAGGLREQYF. CDR3 bases: TGTGCCAGCTGGGGGCAAGCGGGAGGGCTCCGCGAGCAGTACTTC.

The CDR3 DNA is TGTGCCAGCAGCCTACAGGGGAGACAGCCCCAGCATTTT. Protein product: CASSLQGRQPQHF. The chain carries TRBV5-6 and TRBJ1-5, with 7 bases lining up with TRBD1. Germline CDR1 reads SGHDT; CDR2 reads YYEEEE. Unmatched junction bases numbered 5, after V lost 4 bases and J lost 7 bases. CDR3 length equals 13 residues.

The rearrangement joins TRBV30 to TRBJ2-5; D is undetermined. The J call may be incorrect, as the DNA end agrees better with TRBJ2-7. The CDR3 consists of 13 residues. CDR1 is GTSNPN, CDR2 SVGIG, per germline (reference sequence). CDR3 protein: CAWRDPGLYEQYF. CDR3 nucleotides: TGTGCCTGGAGAGACCCGGGTCTTTACGAGCAGTACTTC.

The rearrangement uses TRBV2 and TRBJ2-3; D not certain. V dropped 7 bases and J dropped 4 bases, with 12 bases sitting between them. The CDR3 is made up of 13 amino acids. Germline V gives CDR1 SNHLY, CDR2 FYNNEI. Here the CDR3 reads CASKELGSDTQYF. CDR3 nucleotide sequence: TGTGCCAGCAAGGAGCTGGGTTCAGATACGCAGTATTTT.

The chain carries TRBV9 and TRBJ1-3; D call uncertain. The CDR3 runs to 18 residues. The V gene's germline CDR1 is SGDLS and CDR2 YYNGEE. Trimming removed 0 bases at V and 0 bases at J, with 16 bases between. The CDR3 region is CASSVAPESSYSGNTIYF. Here the CDR3 DNA reads TGTGCCAGCAGCGTAGCCCCGGAGAGCTCCTACTCTGGAAACACCATATATTTT.

The chain couples TRBV4-2 to TRBJ2-1, with TRBD2 matching 7 bases. The trim removed 5 bases at V and 5 bases at J, leaving 15 bases unmatched. There are 17 residues in the CDR3. Germline assignment: CDR1 LGHNA and CDR2 YNFKEQ. The CDR3 coding sequence is TGTGCCAGCAGCTATAGCACCGGGACTATCACTCACAATGAGCAGTTCTTC. This translates into CASSYSTGTITHNEQFF.

This clone appeared once. At one end the junction does not follow the germline gene, possibly because of a read error. The chain has TRBV7-7 and TRBJ2-3; 7 nucleotides line up with TRBD1. The germline V gene has CDR1 SSHAT and CDR2 FNYEAQ (reference sequence). The CDR3 covers 16 residues. This chain's CDR3 is CASSLAPGQHTDTQYF. CDR3 in DNA: TGTGCTAGCAGCTTAGCTCCGGGACAGCACACAGATACGCAGTATTTT. Combining the CDR3 with reference TRBV7-7 and TRBJ2-3 gives the whole variable domain GAGVSQSPRYKVTKRGQDVTLRCDPISSHATLYWYQQALGQGPEFLTYFNYEAQPDKSGLPSDRFSAERPEGSISTLTIQRTEQRDSAMYRCASSLAPGQHTDTQYFGPGTRLTVL.

This clone was found once. Germline and junction disagree at one end, which may indicate a read error. Within the sample, other DNA sequences also encode this same CDR3. This chain joins TRBV6-5 and TRBJ1-1; TRBD1 agrees at 7 bases. CDR1 is MNHEY and CDR2 is SVGAGI in the germline V gene. This CDR3 contains 15 residues. The CDR3 DNA follows: TGTGCCAGCAGTTACTCGCAGACAGGGCACACTGAAGCCTTCTTT. Amino acid sequence: CASSYSQTGHTEAFF.

The chain links TRBV19 to TRBJ2-1; no clear D gene. From germline, CDR1 is LNHDA and CDR2 SQIVND (reference sequence). The CDR3 has 13 amino acids. V dropped 8 bases and J dropped 10 bases, with 18 bases sitting between them. Here the CDR3 DNA reads TGTGCCAGTCACGAGGCTTTAGACGGCGAGCAGTTCTTC. Translating it yields CASHEALDGEQFF.

This clone was detected a few times. The chain combines TRBV27 with TRBJ1-1; tentative D call: TRBD1 (5 bases). The V and J ends lost 1 base and 5 bases respectively, with 8 bases between them. Germline assignment: CDR1 MNHEY and CDR2 SMNVEV (reference sequence). The CDR3 is 13 amino acids. CDR3 protein: CASSLWQGTEAFF. As DNA, the CDR3 is TGTGCCAGCAGTTTATGGCAGGGTACTGAAGCTTTCTTT.

The chain joins TRBV6-6 to TRBJ2-2, with 8 bases lining up with TRBD2. Germline V gene sequence: CDR1 MNHNY, CDR2 SVGAGI (reference sequence). The CDR3 contains 16 residues. Trimming removed 5 bases from V and 1 base from J; junction bases left unmatched: 6. Here the CDR3 DNA reads TGTGCCAGCAGTCCTCTGGCGGGAGGGAACACCGGGGAGCTGTTTTTT. The encoded protein is CASSPLAGGNTGELFF.

The chain joins TRBV7-2 to TRBJ2-5; possibly TRBD1 for D (7 bases). TRBJ2-7 explains the end of the DNA better; the J call may be wrong. The CDR3 consists of 15 residues. Germline V gene sequence: CDR1 SGHTA, CDR2 FQGNSA. Here the CDR3 DNA reads TGTGCCAGCAGCGCCCAGACAGGGAGGCCCTACGAGCAGTACTTC. Protein sequence: CASSAQTGRPYEQYF.

The chain carries TRBV5-4 and TRBJ1-4; 8 bases are a match to TRBD1. The trim removed 0 bases at V and 6 bases at J, leaving 4 bases unmatched. The CDR3 extends over 15 amino acids. Per germline, CDR1 SGHNT and CDR2 YYREEE (reference sequence). The CDR3 here is CASSLAPTGDEKLFF. DNA of the CDR3: TGTGCCAGCAGCTTGGCCCCGACAGGGGATGAAAAACTGTTTTTT. Full variable domain (remainder filled in from reference TRBV5-4 and TRBJ1-4): ETGVTQSPTHLIKTRGQQVTLRCSSQSGHNTVSWYQQALGQGPQFIFQYYREEENGRGNFPPRFSGLQFPNYSSELNVNALELDDSALYLCASSLAPTGDEKLFFGSGTQLSVL.

The rearrangement links TRBV7-9 to TRBJ2-1, with unresolved D. CDR3 length: 13 amino acids. Germline V CDR1 and CDR2: SEHNR, FQNEAQ (reference sequence). Trimming left V 3 bases short and J 2 bases short, with 5 bases between. DNA for the CDR3: TGTGCCAGCAGCTTGAGCACCTACAATGAGCAGTTCTTC. Amino acid sequence: CASSLSTYNEQFF.

V is TRBV30 and J is TRBJ1-6; TRBD1 is a possible D gene (5 bases). The V end lost 0 bases, the J end lost 8 bases, and 8 bases lay between the germline ends. This CDR3 contains 13 residues. CDR1 GTSNPN and CDR2 SVGIG come from the germline V gene (reference sequence). CDR3 loop: CAWSVQVDSPLHF. The CDR3 DNA sequence: TGTGCCTGGAGTGTACAGGTTGATTCACCCCTCCACTTT.

V usage is TRBV9 and J usage is TRBJ2-3, with 10 bases identical to TRBD2. V dropped 3 bases and J dropped 4; count of bases not matched to a gene: 2. CDR3 length: 14 amino acids. The germline gives CDR1 SGDLS, CDR2 YYNGEE. This chain's CDR3 is CASSDSGRADTQYF. CDR3 nucleotides: TGTGCCAGCAGCGACAGCGGGAGGGCAGATACGCAGTATTTT.

The chain has TRBV28 and TRBJ1-3; D gene unclear. The length of the CDR3 is 14 residues. V was cut by 4 bases and J by 0 bases, with 7 bases left in between. Germline assignment: CDR1 MDHEN and CDR2 SYDVKM. The CDR3 here is CASSSLSSGNTIYF. The DNA of the CDR3 is TGTGCCAGCAGTTCCCTGAGCTCTGGAAACACCATATATTTT.

This chain links TRBV29-1 with TRBJ2-1; 9 bases are a match to TRBD2. V was clipped by 3 bases and J by 10 bases; unmatched bases: 10. Germline V gene lookup returns CDR1 SQVTM and CDR2 ANQGSEA. CDR3 size: 14 residues. CDR3 sequence (DNA): TGCAGCGTTGAGGCGGGAGGGAGCGGGGGAGAGCAGTTCTTC. Protein sequence: CSVEAGGSGGEQFF.

This rearrangement joins TRBV21-1 to TRBJ2-7; the table's D call, TRBD1, has no DNA check behind it. TRBV21-1 is designated a pseudogene. The CDR3 is 16 residues long. CDR3 residues: CASSKKAGQGDNEQYF. Written as DNA, the CDR3 is TGTGCCAGCAGCAAAAAGGCGGGACAGGGTGACAACGAGCAGTACTTC.

The rearrangement uses TRBV4-2 and TRBJ2-7, with a possible D match to TRBD2 (6 bases). CDR3 length: 15 amino acids. V was clipped by 0 bases and J by 3 bases, with 12 bases between them. In germline, CDR1 is LGHNA, CDR2 YNFKEQ. For the CDR3, the DNA is TGTGCCAGCAGCCAAGATAGCGGCCAGAACTACGAGCAGTACTTC. It codes for CASSQDSGQNYEQYF.

The V gene is TRBV7-2, the J gene TRBJ2-2; D unresolved. The V gene's germline CDR1 is SGHTA and CDR2 FQGNSA. CDR3 length: 16 residues. Deletions cut 1 base from V and 4 bases from J, with 13 bases between. The CDR3, as DNA: TGTGCCAGCAGCTTAGTCGGAGCGCCCAGCACCGGGGAGCTGTTTTTT. Translating it yields CASSLVGAPSTGELFF. Full variable domain (missing parts from reference TRBV7-2 and TRBJ2-2): GAGVSQSPSNKVTEKGKDVELRCDPISGHTALYWYRQSLGQGLEFLIYFQGNSAPDKSGLPSDRFSAERTGGSVSTLTIQRTQQEDSAVYLCASSLVGAPSTGELFFGEGSRLTVL.

The V call is TRBV11-3, the J call TRBJ2-2; D remains ambiguous. The CDR3 runs to 12 residues. The V gene lost 0 bases and the J gene lost 8 bases, with 4 bases spanning the gap. Germline values: CDR1 SGHNT, CDR2 YENEEA. The CDR3 nucleotides read TGTGCCAGCAGCTTAGAAACAGGGGAGCTGTTTTTT. Translated: CASSLETGELFF.

The chain employs TRBV7-3 and TRBJ2-7; 7 bases are shared with TRBD2. The V gene end was trimmed by 5 bases and the J gene end by 4 bases; junction bases not matched to a gene: 11. This CDR3 contains 15 residues. The V gene's germline CDR1 is SGHTA and CDR2 FQGTGA. The CDR3 spells CASSLFLGGSYEQYF. The DNA for the CDR3 is TGTGCCAGCAGCCTTTTCTTGGGCGGGAGTTACGAGCAGTACTTC.

V gene TRBV6-6 combines with J gene TRBJ1-4; TRBD1 is a possible D gene (5 bases). CDR3 length: 14 residues. Trimming stripped 2 bases from V and 5 bases from J, with 9 bases between. Germline loops: CDR1 MNHNY, CDR2 SVGAGI (reference sequence). The CDR3 sequence: CASSYGTFNEKLFF. The DNA of the CDR3 is TGTGCCAGCAGTTACGGGACTTTCAATGAAAAACTGTTTTTT.

V gene TRBV29-1 combines with J gene TRBJ2-3; TRBD2 matches 8 bases. The J segment lost 1 base and the V segment lost 6 bases, leaving 6 bases of the junction unmatched. Germline CDR1 SQVTM, CDR2 ANQGSEA. This CDR3 is built from 14 residues. CDR3 in DNA: TGCAGCGTGGAATTCGGGGGGGGCACAGATACGCAGTATTTT. This gives the protein CSVEFGGGTDTQYF.

This chain links TRBV7-9 with TRBJ2-3; D call uncertain. The germline CDR1 and CDR2 sequences are SEHNR and FQNEAQ (reference sequence). The CDR3 extends over 17 amino acids. Trimming took 1 base from V and 4 from J, leaving 18 bases between them. Here the CDR3 DNA reads TGTGCCAGCAGCTTAGGGTTGGATGCAGTGGCGGCAGATACGCAGTATTTT. Protein product: CASSLGLDAVAADTQYF.

V is TRBV5-1 and J is TRBJ1-1; tentatively, D is TRBD1 (6 bases). This CDR3 comprises 17 residues. V dropped 0 bases and J dropped 1 base, with 16 bases sitting between them. The germline V gene has CDR1 SGHRS and CDR2 YFSETQ. CDR3 sequence: CASSLVGGQLWNTEAFF. As DNA, the CDR3 is TGCGCCAGCAGCTTGGTCGGGGGGCAACTTTGGAACACTGAAGCTTTCTTT. Variable domain in full (rest from reference TRBV5-1 and TRBJ1-1): KAGVTQTPRYLIKTRGQQVTLSCSPISGHRSVSWYQQTPGQGLQFLFEYFSETQRNKGNFPGRFSGRQFSNSRSEMNVSTLELGDSALYLCASSLVGGQLWNTEAFFGQGTRLTVV.